These 27 T cell receptor beta chains came from one sample sequenced in a study of cytotoxic CD8 clonotypes in ibrutinib-treated CLL. The method was immunoSEQ multiplex PCR; TCRdb's version includes in-frame clones alone and lacks a portion of them. This sample has about 22,000 clones, with around 74% found just once. This sample comprised PBMCs, obtained before ibrutinib treatment. The origin of the receptors is a human donor with chronic lymphocytic leukemia.

This chain connects TRBV6-5 to TRBJ2-7; no firm D call. Germline CDR1 and CDR2: MNHEY and SVGAGI. Trimming cost V 5 bases and J 0 bases, with 11 bases left between them. The CDR3 has 14 amino acids. CDR3 in amino acids: CASSLTSSSYEQYF. The CDR3, as DNA: TGTGCCAGCAGTCTGACTTCGAGCTCCTACGAGCAGTACTTC.

The chain uses TRBV18 and TRBJ2-3, with D perhaps matching TRBD2 (6 bases). This CDR3 is built from 15 residues. The V gene's germline CDR1 is KGHSH and CDR2 LQKENI. Trimming shortened V by 3 bases and J by 7 bases, and 17 bases separated the two germline ends. CDR3 sequence (DNA): TGTGCCAGCTCACCGGGACTCGAAGGGTTGAATACGCAGTATTTT. It translates to CASSPGLEGLNTQYF.

This chain joins TRBV30 and TRBJ2-1, with TRBD2 matching 12 bases. The germline V gene has CDR1 GTSNPN and CDR2 SVGIG (reference sequence). The CDR3 totals 15 residues. V trimming: 2 bases; J trimming: 15 bases; junction bases outside the gene matches: 14. CDR3 residues: CAWSSGALAGGRSFF. The CDR3 DNA is TGTGCCTGGAGTTCCGGCGCCCTAGCGGGGGGGCGCTCGTTCTTC.

J is TRBJ1-5 and V is TRBV28; D might be TRBD1 (5 bases). Germline-derived CDR1 and CDR2 are MDHEN and SYDVKM. The CDR3 loop spans 14 amino acids. Trimming cost V 7 bases and J 0 bases, with 10 bases left between them. For the CDR3, the DNA is TGTGCCAGCATTGGGGGGGTTAGCAATCAGCCCCAGCATTTT. This encodes CASIGGVSNQPQHF.

V usage is TRBV6-1 and J usage is TRBJ2-5; D remains unclear. V was clipped by 3 bases and J by 5 bases, with 13 bases between them. Germline CDR1 and CDR2: MNHNS and SASEGT. This CDR3 is 14 amino acids long. The DNA of the CDR3 is TGTGCCAGCAGTGAGGGCACCAATCGGGAGACCCAGTACTTC. It specifies CASSEGTNRETQYF.

The chain has TRBV19 and TRBJ1-1; D perhaps matches TRBD1 (5 bases). The germline CDR1 and CDR2 sequences are LNHDA and SQIVND (reference sequence). V lost 5 bases and J 4 bases, leaving 17 bases between the germline ends. The CDR3 contains 15 residues. Written as DNA, the CDR3 is TGTGCCAGTAGTTTCCGGGGCCCAAGTAGCACTGAAGCTTTCTTT. Its protein product is CASSFRGPSSTEAFF.

This clone was seen once. The junction differs from germline at one of its ends, possibly a read error. The chain employs TRBV19 and TRBJ1-6, with D perhaps matching TRBD1 (6 bases). Germline V gene lookup returns CDR1 LNHDA and CDR2 SQIVND (reference sequence). The CDR3 covers 16 residues. The CDR3 reads CASNKQGLPYNLPLHF. The CDR3 DNA reads TGTGCCAGTAATAAACAGGGATTGCCCTATAATTTACCCCTCCACTTT.

CDR3: CASSEGGRGEQFF. The CDR3 region has the DNA TGTGCCAGCAGTGAAGGGGGACGGGGTGAGCAGTTCTTC. This rearrangement joins TRBV6-1 to TRBJ2-1; D could derive from TRBD1 or TRBD2 (5 bases each). Per germline, CDR1 MNHNS and CDR2 SASEGT. Trimming took off 1 base at V and 9 bases at J, with 10 bases between the two ends. The CDR3 runs 13 residues.

The chain couples TRBV6-1 to TRBJ2-7; 10 bases are a match to TRBD2. V was pared by 1 base and J by 6 bases, with 6 bases of the junction left unmatched. The CDR3 has 15 residues. Germline V gene sequence: CDR1 MNHNS, CDR2 SASEGT. The CDR3 sequence is CASSEVRASGSEQYF. The CDR3 nucleotides are TGTGCCAGCAGTGAAGTTCGGGCTAGCGGGAGCGAGCAGTACTTC.

The J gene is TRBJ2-1, the V gene TRBV7-3; no clear D gene. The germline gives CDR1 SGHTA, CDR2 FQGTGA. V lost 5 bases to trimming and J lost 7 bases, with 9 bases between them. CDR3 length equals 12 residues. CDR3 coding DNA: TGTGCCAGCAGCCTTCATGGTAATGAGCAGTTCTTC. Its translation is CASSLHGNEQFF.

The rearrangement joins TRBV6-6 to TRBJ2-3; D might be TRBD2 (6 bases). The germline V and J ends were trimmed by 4 bases and 1 base, with 9 bases remaining between them. The CDR3 has 14 amino acids. The germline CDR1 and CDR2 sequences are MNHNY and SVGAGI (reference sequence). The CDR3 sequence is CASSSPSGTDTQYF. CDR3 bases: TGTGCCAGCAGTTCACCTAGCGGCACAGATACGCAGTATTTT.

The J gene is TRBJ2-1, the V gene TRBV27, with D possibly being TRBD2 (5 bases). V lost 8 bases and J lost 0, with 17 bases in between. Germline CDR1 MNHEY, CDR2 SMNVEV (reference sequence). This CDR3 region has 16 residues. The CDR3 reads CASAHPGSGSYNEQFF. CDR3 bases: TGTGCCAGCGCCCATCCGGGGTCGGGCTCCTACAATGAGCAGTTCTTC.

V usage is TRBV10-3 and J usage is TRBJ1-1; 9 bases are shared with TRBD1. CDR1 is ENHRY and CDR2 is SYGVKD in the germline V gene. The CDR3 sequence is 15 residues long. V was pared by 5 bases and J by 2 bases, with 6 bases of the junction left unmatched. The CDR3 region is CAISRGTGGNTEAFF. The DNA for the CDR3 is TGTGCCATCAGTAGGGGAACAGGGGGCAACACTGAAGCTTTCTTT.

CDR3 region: CASNRYMNTEAFF. Here the CDR3 DNA reads TGTGCCAGCAACCGCTACATGAACACTGAAGCTTTCTTT. The V call is TRBV9, the J call TRBJ1-1, with D unclear. Looked up from germline, CDR1 is SGDLS and CDR2 is YYNGEE. The CDR3 length is 13 residues. V was clipped by 6 bases and J by 0 bases, with 9 bases between them.

The genes are TRBV15 and TRBJ2-7; D is ambiguous. Trimming took 0 bases from V and 1 from J, leaving 10 bases between them. Germline V gene data show CDR1 as LNHNV and CDR2 as YYDKDF (reference sequence). This CDR3 is 15 amino acids long. The CDR3 DNA reads TGTGCCACCAGCAGAGATCGCACAGAATCCTACGAGCAGTACTTC. Amino acid sequence: CATSRDRTESYEQYF.

The CDR3 is CASSDGQGVYEQYF. DNA of the CDR3: TGTGCCAGCAGCGACGGACAGGGTGTATACGAGCAGTACTTC. This chain connects TRBV9 to TRBJ2-7; 8 bases agree with TRBD1. Unmatched junction bases numbered 6, after V lost 3 bases and J lost 4 bases. Germline assignment: CDR1 SGDLS and CDR2 YYNGEE. The CDR3 consists of 14 residues. The complete variable domain, with remaining parts taken from reference TRBV9 and TRBJ2-7, reads DSGVTQTPKHLITATGQRVTLRCSPRSGDLSVYWYQQSLDQGLQFLIQYYNGEERAKGNILERFSAQQFPDLHSELNLSSLELGDSALYFCASSDGQGVYEQYFGPGTRLTVT.

In this sample, this clone turned up a few times. The chain combines TRBV7-9 with TRBJ2-5; possible D gene TRBD2, 6 bases. V lost 3 bases, J lost 4 bases, and 18 bases lay in between. The CDR3 runs 16 residues. CDR1 is SEHNR, CDR2 FQNEAQ, per germline (reference sequence). The CDR3: CASSFDGTRGTETQYF. In nucleotides, the CDR3 is TGTGCCAGCAGCTTCGACGGGACTCGCGGGACAGAGACCCAGTACTTC.

In its sample, this clone was seen once. The chain joins TRBV7-8 to TRBJ1-2, with 10 bases aligning to TRBD1. The junction had 17 bases not matched to a gene; V was cut back by 5 bases and J by 8 bases. Germline assignment: CDR1 SGHVS and CDR2 FQNEAQ. This CDR3 contains 17 residues. CDR3 protein: CASSGRDRGRGTEGYTF. The DNA for the CDR3 is TGTGCCAGCAGCGGCCGGGACAGGGGAAGGGGGACGGAAGGCTACACCTTC.

The V call is TRBV5-8, the J call TRBJ2-2; D may be TRBD2 (5 bases). CDR1 and CDR2 (germline): SGHTS, YDEGEE. Trimming left V 0 bases short and J 6 bases short, with 9 bases between. The CDR3 is 14 amino acids. CDR3 in amino acids: CASSLVAGAGELFF. In DNA form, the CDR3 reads TGTGCCAGCAGCTTGGTAGCCGGGGCCGGGGAGCTGTTTTTT.

The CDR3 region has the DNA TGTGCCAGCAGTTACGGGACTAGCGGCACCTACGAGCAGTACTTC. Translating it yields CASSYGTSGTYEQYF. The chain employs TRBV6-5 and TRBJ2-7; 11 bases fit TRBD2. The CDR3 is 15 amino acids. From germline, CDR1 is MNHEY and CDR2 SVGAGI. Trimming removed 2 bases from V and 2 bases from J; junction bases left unmatched: 2.

J is TRBJ2-7 and V is TRBV5-5, with TRBD1 matching over 9 bases. The CDR3 extends over 14 amino acids. V trimming: 4 bases; J trimming: 5 bases; junction bases outside the gene matches: 7. Germline V gene sequence: CDR1 SGHKS, CDR2 YYEKEE (reference sequence). The CDR3: CASSHQDRGHEQYF. The CDR3 nucleotides are TGTGCCAGCAGCCATCAGGACAGGGGCCACGAGCAGTACTTC.

This clone was seen only a few times. This chain joins TRBV5-4 and TRBJ1-5; possibly TRBD1 for D (6 bases). CDR1 and CDR2 from the germline V gene are SGHNT and YYREEE (reference sequence). This CDR3 has 16 residues. Trimming pared 7 bases from V and 1 base from J, leaving 18 bases between. The CDR3 loop reads CASSIGGRPSNQPQHF. The CDR3 nucleotides read TGTGCCAGCTCAATCGGGGGCCGCCCCAGCAATCAGCCCCAGCATTTT.

The chain carries TRBV9 and TRBJ1-1; the D gene is possibly TRBD1 (5 bases). V was shortened by 3 bases and J by 7 bases, with 16 bases between the two germline ends. Germline CDR1 and CDR2: SGDLS and YYNGEE. The CDR3 has 14 residues. CDR3 nucleotide sequence: TGTGCCAGCAGCGAGGGACCAAACAGCGGTGAAGCTTTCTTT. Translating gives CASSEGPNSGEAFF. Drawing the rest from reference TRBV9 and TRBJ1-1, the complete variable domain is DSGVTQTPKHLITATGQRVTLRCSPRSGDLSVYWYQQSLDQGLQFLIQYYNGEERAKGNILERFSAQQFPDLHSELNLSSLELGDSALYFCASSEGPNSGEAFFGQGTRLTVV.

The genes are TRBV16 and TRBJ1-5; D gene uncertain. Germline CDR1 and CDR2: KGHSY and FQNENV. This CDR3 is 13 amino acids long. Deletions cut 2 bases from V and 6 bases from J, with 8 bases between. The CDR3 DNA sequence: TGTGCCAGCAGCCAAGGGCAAGGTCAGCCCCAGCATTTT. Residues: CASSQGQGQPQHF.

This chain joins TRBV7-9 and TRBJ2-2, with 8 nucleotides matching TRBD1. The CDR3 extends over 15 amino acids. In germline, CDR1 is SEHNR, CDR2 FQNEAQ (reference sequence). The junction had 6 bases not matched to a gene; V was cut back by 3 bases and J by 6 bases. The CDR3 nucleotides read TGTGCCAGCAGCTTTATGACAGGGGTCCCCGGGGAGCTGTTTTTT. Translation gives CASSFMTGVPGELFF.

The chain has TRBV5-4 and TRBJ2-1; 12 bases align to TRBD2. CDR1 is SGHNT, CDR2 YYREEE, per germline (reference sequence). The CDR3 is 14 amino acids. V was pared by 9 bases and J by 10 bases, with 11 bases of the junction left unmatched. CDR3 sequence (DNA): TGTGCCACCGTTCGACTAGCGGGAGTAGGGGAGCAGTTCTTC. Translated: CATVRLAGVGEQFF.

V and J are TRBV27 and TRBJ1-1; maybe TRBD1 (5 bases). CDR3 length: 15 residues. The V and J ends lost 7 bases and 2 bases respectively, with 17 bases between them. Per the germline V gene, CDR1 is MNHEY and CDR2 is SMNVEV (reference sequence). The CDR3 DNA reads TGTGCCAGCACCCAAAAGCCCGACAGAAACACTGAAGCTTTCTTT. This translates into CASTQKPDRNTEAFF.